This T cell receptor (beta chain) is from a study of cytomegalovirus exposure and HLA in healthy donors (dated by TCRdb to about 2017). Broadly, across the study: An earlier analysis of 587 of the donors reported about 250 Gb of sequence data and about 100 million unique TCR beta sequences from 190 million or so T cells. An early release covering roughly 640 HLA-typed donors comprised approximately 300 gigabases of sequencing data and around 86 million unique TCR sequences. Of the 300 to 400 genotyped donors, about 80% fell in the genetic ancestry cluster associated with self-reported Caucasian donors. The study aimed to test whether signatures of past pathogen exposure could be identified by cataloging public T cell receptors. The T cell repertoires of 670 or so subjects were profiled by immunosequencing and related to cytomegalovirus serostatus. Along with the roughly 700-subject first cohort, a separate validation cohort of around 110 different subjects was used. To predict cytomegalovirus infection status, the study combined high-throughput TCR immunosequencing, statistical association of individual TCRs with disease status, and machine learning. In a later analysis, previously published TCR beta repertoires from 550 to 750 donors were re-analyzed and high-resolution HLA genotyping was added so that TCR occurrence patterns could be studied. Rather than drawing on any new phenotypic data, the later analysis identified candidate immune exposures from TCR beta sequences and the way those sequences occurred across donors. To decide whether each TCR beta V gene segment behaved as functional or pseudogenic, an earlier analysis of fewer than 750 of the donors relied on high-throughput TCR beta sequencing. Alongside the repertoire data, information on donor age, sex, ethnicity and CMV serostatus was compiled. Genome-wide SNP genotypes for about three fifths of the roughly 670 donors were used in a later genetic analysis, which treated that subset as a discovery cohort. Every discovery cohort repertoire had been produced on one sequencing platform. HLA typing covered class I and class II loci at four-digit resolution. The number of donors typed differed by locus, with 629-630 for A, B, C, DRB1 and DQB1, 522 for DQA1, 600 to 610 for DPA1, and some 470 for DPB1. Four to six DR-DQ haplotypes were handled as single units for association and clustering, since linkage in the cohort was strong. Among roughly 400 genotyped donors of the cohort, an average of around 250,000 unique TCR beta nucleotide sequences was sequenced per donor, of which 15% to 20% were non-productive.

The CDR3 runs 14 residues from the cysteine to the phenylalanine. The DNA shown is the 42-base CDR3, in frame from base 1. The junction carries 15 bases between V and J, which are trimmed by 3 bases and 6 bases respectively. The germline V gene provides CDR1 SGDLS and CDR2 YYNGEE. In total, roughly 670 healthy bone marrow donors made up the cohort. At the time of sampling, all cohort members were nominally healthy, though unrecorded immune exposures were likely present. The donor was CMV seropositive and was included in the group of 250 to 350 seropositive cohort members. A peripheral blood sample was provided by each donor, and peripheral blood mononuclear cells were used for TCR beta sequencing. Genomic DNA extraction from the blood cell samples was performed with the Qiagen DNeasy Blood Extraction Kit. Broader findings and caveats from the paper: Compared with the 666-donor mean, donors in an Asian-associated ancestry cluster had fewer N-insertions in productive TCRs, according to a later genetic analysis. A group of highly shared sequence variants was considered likely to be a technical artifact of the sequencing pipeline. In a later analysis, the rate of TCR association differed among HLA loci, with DRB1 alleles having the most associated TCRs and HLA-C alleles having the fewest. When HLA alleles, especially DR and DQ, strongly co-occurred, attributing TCR associations to individual alleles was difficult. A further reported finding was that TCR beta sequences accurately predicted the HLA-A and HLA-B alleles for most subjects in the first cohort. Several of the top co-occurrence clusters appeared to be linked to parvovirus B19, influenza, CMV and Epstein-Barr virus, according to a later analysis. Because counts were too low, about 15 rarely observed V segments, including chromosome 9 orphons, were left out of the earlier analysis of about 620 of the donors. According to a later analysis, most CMV-associated TCR beta chains appeared to be HLA-restricted, and the HLA associations seemed to be driven largely by CMV exposure. The classifier was reported to diagnose cytomegalovirus status with high specificity and sensitivity in both the original cohort and the validation cohort. Sequencing depth was assumed to be roughly uniform across donors in the presence/absence analyses, though that assumption may not hold. In vitro tests confirmed that a few of the cytomegalovirus-associated TCR beta chains recognize cytomegalovirus antigens. An association between a missense DCLRE1C variant and V-gene and J-gene trimming of TCR beta chains was found in a later genetic analysis and replicated in an independent cohort. In a later analysis, HLA-associated TCR beta chains were found to be more clonally expanded and to have lower generation probabilities than equally common non-associated chains. Broadly in line with IMGT annotations, most TCR beta V segments showed up in productive rearrangements about 90% or about 30% of the time in an earlier analysis of several hundred of the donors. In a later analysis, 15,000 to 20,000 TCR beta sequences were associated with specific HLA alleles at a false discovery rate of 0.05. Because the 87-base-pair reads could not distinguish some IMGT-functional V segments, including TRBV6-2 and TRBV6-3, those segments were excluded. This cohort had only TCR beta chains sequenced, and the lack of alpha or paired-chain data limited which features could be detected. Linkage disequilibrium might explain the correlated functional status among segregating V segments, but an unknown experimental factor could not be ruled out. It was suggested by the authors that the approach could potentially be generalized to other disease states and immunological phenotypes. While some public TCRs were present in many individuals, most TCR sequences turned up only very rarely across donors. The study gave a list of 150 to 200 TCR beta chains associated with cytomegalovirus. HLA typing was unavailable for some donors at each locus, so association tests used only the typed subset. The only immune exposure information available for the cohort was CMV serostatus.

To prepare the library, the immunoSEQ multiplex PCR assay was applied. For the multiplex PCR, a mixture combining 60 forward primers for TCR Vbeta segments and 13 reverse primers for TCR Jbeta segments was used. Amplification of the CDR3 region of rearranged TCR beta genes was performed with a multiplex PCR assay on genomic DNA. The Illumina HiSeq System was used to sequence the amplified TCR beta libraries as 87-base-pair reads. Per the authors' processing: In a later analysis, tens of millions of unique TCR beta chains were counted across the approximately 640 repertoires, and roughly 10 million of these chains were shared by at least two donors. Raw reads were error-corrected and collapsed into unique sequences by a nearest-neighbor algorithm in which closely related sequences were merged to remove PCR and sequencing errors. V, D and J gene segments were assigned by aligning CDR3 sequences to IMGT reference sequences. For a sequence to be retained, at least a six-nucleotide match to both a V gene segment and a J gene segment was required. Rearrangements were called productive when the CDR3 lacked stop codons and stayed in frame with V and J; all others were non-productive. CDR3 was defined by IMGT convention, running from the second conserved V-encoded cysteine to the conserved J-encoded phenylalanine. Sequences without an unambiguous match to a single V gene segment were excluded from the earlier analysis of 500 to 700 of the donors. An earlier analysis of several hundred of the donors called V segments functional above 56.7% productive rearrangements and segregating when the between-donor standard deviation exceeded 5%. A statistical classification framework was built to diagnose cytomegalovirus status from the catalog of TCR beta chain sequences. In a later analysis, V and J genes were assigned by comparing TCR nucleotide sequences against IMGT/GENE-DB human TR gene sequences. Using the TCRdist pipeline, a later analysis assigned CDR3 sequences along with most-parsimonious VDJ recombination scenarios. In a later analysis, every TCR beta chain was defined by the combination of its CDR3 amino acid sequence and its V-gene family, and reads without a unique V-gene family were dropped. A later analysis removed several hundred highly shared, low-generation-probability nucleotide sequences to deal with suspected cross-contamination and a sequencing artifact. For each public chain, a later analysis derived a clonal expansion index from normalized ranks of inferred template counts within each repertoire. A later analysis computed generation probabilities with a VDJ recombination model fitted to out-of-frame rearrangements, and checked the results against IGoR. A later analysis scored TCR-TCR, TCR-HLA and TCR-CMV co-occurrence with hypergeometric tests, applying a repertoire-size bias correction to TCR pairs. To estimate false discovery rates, a later analysis permuted the HLA or CMV assignments 20 times. In a later analysis, co-occurring TCRs were grouped using DBSCAN, with TCRdist sequence similarity added in when clustering inside HLA-allele-positive subsets. Repertoires with fewer than 30,000 or more than 120,000 public chains, plus five repertoires with anomalous nucleotide sharing, were excluded from co-occurrence clustering. TCRdb limited this immuneACCESS table to in-frame rearrangements with V and J called. A share of clones is missing; checked studies link under half to unresolved V genes, and the rest is unexplained. The V and J calls and the clone size are those of that table, but D and trimming were determined from the DNA. The sample yields about 160,000 clones; around four fifths were counted once. The top ten hold 9.5% to 10% of the sample.

On this clone: The antigen it recognizes is unknown. No quality values exist for individual bases; no much larger clone is one base distant.

This clonotype was sampled from a man aged 18-30 years in good health and CMV-seropositive. The sequenced sample was PBMCs. The V and J segments used are TRBV9 and TRBJ1-2; TRBD1 is a weak D gene call, 6 bases matching. The CDR3 here reads CASSDSGGANGYTF. The nucleotides read TGTGCCAGCAGCGATTCGGGGGGCGCGAATGGCTACACCTTC.